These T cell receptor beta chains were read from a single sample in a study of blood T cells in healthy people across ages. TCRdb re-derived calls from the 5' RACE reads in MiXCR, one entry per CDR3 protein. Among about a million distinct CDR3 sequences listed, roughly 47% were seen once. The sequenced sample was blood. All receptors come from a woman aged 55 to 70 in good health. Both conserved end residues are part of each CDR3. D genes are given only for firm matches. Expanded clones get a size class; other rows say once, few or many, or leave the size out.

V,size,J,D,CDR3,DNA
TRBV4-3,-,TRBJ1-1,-,CASSQNYRDTEAFF,TGCGCCAGCAGCCAGAATTACAGGGATACTGAAGCTTTCTTT
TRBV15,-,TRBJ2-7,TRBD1,CATSTGTGGYEQYF,TGTGCCACCAGCACTGGGACAGGGGGCTACGAGCAGTACTTC
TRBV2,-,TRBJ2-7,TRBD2,CASTEEGGRAFEQYF,TGTGCCAGCACAGAAGAAGGCGGGAGGGCCTTCGAGCAGTACTTC
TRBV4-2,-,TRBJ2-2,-,CASSQVTSNTGELFF,TGTGCCAGCAGCCAAGTCACTTCTAACACCGGGGAGCTGTTTTTT
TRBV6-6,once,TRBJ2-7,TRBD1,CASRTGQGFCEQYF,TGTGCCAGCAGGACCGGACAGGGTTTTTGCGAGCAGTACTTC
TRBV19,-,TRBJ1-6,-,CASRSGELPLHF,TGTGCCAGTAGATCGGGAGAATTACCCCTCCACTTT
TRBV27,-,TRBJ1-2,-,CASSPNGPPYGYTF,TGTGCCAGCAGTCCCAACGGACCCCCCTATGGCTACACCTTC
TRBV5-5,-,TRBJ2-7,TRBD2,CASSLRATSGSSYNEQYF,TGTGCCAGCAGCTTGCGTGCGACTAGCGGGAGCTCCTACAATGAGCAGTACTTC
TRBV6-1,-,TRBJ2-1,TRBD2,CASKSGSVPNEQFF,TGTGCCAGCAAAAGCGGGAGCGTCCCCAATGAGCAGTTCTTC
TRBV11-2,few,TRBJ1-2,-,CASSLVGGRNVYGYTF,TGTGCCAGCAGCTTAGTTGGGGGGCGCAACGTCTATGGCTACACCTTC
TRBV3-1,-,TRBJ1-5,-,CARLNTKPQHF,TGTGCCAGGCTAAATACCAAGCCCCAGCATTTT
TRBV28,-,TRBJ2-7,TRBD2,CASSLNPAGGYEQYF,TGTGCCAGCAGTTTGAATCCAGCGGGAGGGTACGAGCAGTACTTC
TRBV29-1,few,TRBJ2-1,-,CTLSRAYNEQFF,TGCACCCTTTCGAGAGCCTACAATGAGCAGTTCTTC
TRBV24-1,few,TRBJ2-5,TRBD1,CATSDLGTGRSQETQYF,TGTGCCACCAGTGATTTGGGGACAGGACGATCCCAAGAGACCCAGTACTTC
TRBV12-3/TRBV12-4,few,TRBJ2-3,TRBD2,CASSPTSGSSYTQYF,TGTGCCAGCAGTCCAACTAGCGGGAGTTCGTATACGCAGTATTTT
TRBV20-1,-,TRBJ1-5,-,CSAPEASSNQPQHF,TGCAGTGCCCCGGAGGCGAGTAGCAATCAGCCCCAGCATTTT
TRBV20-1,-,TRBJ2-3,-,CSAPGVLGTDTQYF,TGCAGTGCTCCGGGCGTTTTGGGCACAGATACGCAGTATTTT
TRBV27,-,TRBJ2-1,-,CASSWFNEQFF,TGTGCCAGCAGTTGGTTTAATGAGCAGTTCTTC
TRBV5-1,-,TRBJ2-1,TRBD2,CASSQTGTSGFNEQFF,TGCGCCAGCAGCCAAACCGGGACTAGCGGATTCAATGAGCAGTTCTTC
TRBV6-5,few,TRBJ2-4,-,CASSLGESRGASIQYF,TGTGCCAGCAGCCTAGGGGAGAGCAGGGGTGCAAGCATTCAGTACTTC
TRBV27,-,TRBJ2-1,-,CASSLHLDRGQFF,TGTGCCAGCAGTCTCCACCTAGATAGGGGGCAGTTCTTC
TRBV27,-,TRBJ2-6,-,CASSFIKGPRSSGANVLTF,TGTGCCAGCAGTTTTATTAAGGGGCCGAGATCCTCTGGGGCCAACGTCCTGACTTTC
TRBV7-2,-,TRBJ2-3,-,CASSLGPFGVRTDTQYF,TGTGCCAGCAGCTTAGGGCCGTTCGGAGTCAGAACAGATACGCAGTATTTT
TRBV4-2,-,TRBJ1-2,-,CASSQAFGSGYTF,TGTGCCAGCAGCCAAGCATTCGGGTCTGGCTACACCTTC
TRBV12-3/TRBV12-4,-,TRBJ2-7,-,CASSSPDSTDNEQYF,TGTGCCAGCAGTAGCCCCGACAGCACGGACAATGAGCAGTACTTC
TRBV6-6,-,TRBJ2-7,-,CASSYSIGSYNEQYF,TGTGCCAGCAGTTACTCGATTGGCTCGTACAATGAGCAGTACTTC
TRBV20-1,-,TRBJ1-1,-,CSAYGAAEAFF,TGCAGTGCTTACGGGGCCGCTGAAGCTTTCTTT
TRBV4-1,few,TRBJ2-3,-,CASSRTTLGDTDTQYF,TGCGCCAGCAGCCGTACAACGCTAGGTGACACAGATACGCAGTATTTT
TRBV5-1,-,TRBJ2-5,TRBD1,CAGSVGQGAFEQQYF,TGCGCCGGCAGCGTGGGACAGGGGGCGTTTGAACAGCAGTACTTC
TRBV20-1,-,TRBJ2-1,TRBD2,CSARDMTSGGYNEQFF,TGCAGTGCTAGAGATATGACTAGCGGGGGCTACAATGAGCAGTTCTTC
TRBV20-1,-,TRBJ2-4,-,CSASLTETIQYF,TGCAGTGCTAGTCTCACTGAGACCATTCAGTACTTC
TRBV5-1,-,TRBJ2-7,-,CACSLFNLVGGYEQYF,TGCGCCTGCAGCTTGTTTAACTTAGTCGGTGGCTACGAGCAGTACTTC
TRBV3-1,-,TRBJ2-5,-,CASSQVPRGETQYF,TGTGCCAGCAGCCAAGTCCCCCGTGGGGAGACCCAGTACTTC
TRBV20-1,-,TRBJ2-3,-,CSARNANPSTDTQYF,TGCAGTGCTAGAAACGCGAACCCTAGCACAGATACGCAGTATTTT
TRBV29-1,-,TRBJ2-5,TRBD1,CSAAAGGRNEQYF,TGCAGCGCCGCCGCAGGGGGCAGGAATGAGCAGTACTTC
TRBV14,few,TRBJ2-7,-,CASSQGSGPSYEQYF,TGTGCCAGCAGCCAGGGGTCCGGGCCCTCCTACGAGCAGTACTTC
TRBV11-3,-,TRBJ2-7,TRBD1,CVSSLGTGPSEQYF,TGTGTCAGCAGCCTTGGGACAGGGCCCTCCGAGCAGTACTTC
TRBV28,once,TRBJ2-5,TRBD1,CASSFVGTGSRDEQYF,TGTGCCAGCAGTTTCGTCGGGACAGGGTCGAGGGATGAGCAGTACTTC
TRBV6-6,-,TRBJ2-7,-,CASTPGWGREQYF,TGTGCCAGCACTCCCGGATGGGGCCGCGAGCAGTACTTC
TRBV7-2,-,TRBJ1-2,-,CASSFNFGYTF,TGTGCCAGCAGCTTTAATTTCGGCTACACCTTC
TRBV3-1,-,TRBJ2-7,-,CASSQQGSNPYEQYF,TGTGCCAGCAGCCAACAGGGGTCAAATCCCTACGAGCAGTACTTC
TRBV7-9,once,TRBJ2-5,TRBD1,CASSLGDRAEETQYF,TGTGCCAGCAGCCTAGGGGACAGGGCGGAAGAGACCCAGTACTTC
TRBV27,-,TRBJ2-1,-,CASSANQVGEQFF,TGTGCCAGCAGTGCTAATCAGGTCGGCGAGCAGTTCTTC
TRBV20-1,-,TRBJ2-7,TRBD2,CSARSSGTVNEQYF,TGCAGTGCTAGGTCCAGCGGGACTGTCAATGAGCAGTACTTC
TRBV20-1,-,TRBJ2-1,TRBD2,CSGRDGRSYNEQFF,TGCAGTGGGAGGGACGGGAGGTCCTACAATGAGCAGTTCTTC
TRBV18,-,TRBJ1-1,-,CASSPPDRMNTEAFF,TGTGCCAGCTCACCACCCGACCGCATGAACACTGAAGCTTTCTTT
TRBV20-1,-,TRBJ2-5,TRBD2,CSARSGGTARETQYF,TGCAGTGCTAGGAGCGGGGGGACAGCAAGAGAGACCCAGTACTTC
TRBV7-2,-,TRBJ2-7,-,CASSLEGGTNTYEQYF,TGTGCCAGCAGCTTAGAGGGCGGGACCAACACCTACGAGCAGTACTTC
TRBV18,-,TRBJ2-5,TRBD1,CASSPRTGDMETQYF,TGTGCCAGCTCACCTCGGACAGGGGATATGGAGACCCAGTACTTC
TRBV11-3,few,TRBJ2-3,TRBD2,CASSVGTSGYSTDTQYF,TGTGCCAGCAGCGTCGGGACTAGCGGGTATAGCACAGATACGCAGTATTTT
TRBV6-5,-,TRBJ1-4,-,CASRADSRLFF,TGTGCCAGCAGAGCCGACTCGAGGCTGTTTTTT
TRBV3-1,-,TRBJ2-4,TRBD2,CASSQVLAGEVYIQYF,TGTGCCAGCAGCCAGGTACTAGCGGGAGAGGTGTACATTCAGTACTTC
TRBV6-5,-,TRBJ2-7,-,CASRADGYYYEQYF,TGTGCCAGCAGAGCGGACGGATACTACTACGAGCAGTACTTC
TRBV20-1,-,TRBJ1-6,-,CSARQPSARYNSPLHF,TGCAGTGCTAGGCAGCCGAGCGCACGATATAATTCACCCCTCCACTTT
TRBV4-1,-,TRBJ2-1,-,CASSQDDRSSYNEQFF,TGCGCCAGCAGCCAAGACGATCGGAGCTCCTACAATGAGCAGTTCTTC
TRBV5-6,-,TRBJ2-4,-,CASSLHRAMGIQYF,TGTGCCAGCAGCTTGCACAGGGCGATGGGCATTCAGTACTTC
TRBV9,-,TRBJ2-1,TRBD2,CASSASPAHLAGLEDRRFF,TGTGCCAGCAGCGCATCGCCGGCGCACCTAGCGGGCCTAGAGGATAGGCGGTTCTTC
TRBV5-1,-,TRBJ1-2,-,CASSPGLIYGYTF,TGCGCCAGCAGCCCAGGACTGATCTATGGCTACACCTTC